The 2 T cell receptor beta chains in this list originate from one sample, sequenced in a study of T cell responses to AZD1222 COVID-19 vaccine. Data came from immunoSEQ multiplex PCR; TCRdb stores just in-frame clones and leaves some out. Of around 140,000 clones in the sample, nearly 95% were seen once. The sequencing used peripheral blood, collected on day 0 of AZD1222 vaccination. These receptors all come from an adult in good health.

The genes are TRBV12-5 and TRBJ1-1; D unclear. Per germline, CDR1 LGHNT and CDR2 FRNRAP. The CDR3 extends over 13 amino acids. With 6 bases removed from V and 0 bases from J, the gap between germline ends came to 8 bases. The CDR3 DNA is TGTGCTAGTGGCTGGCAGTTGAACACTGAAGCTTTCTTT. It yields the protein CASGWQLNTEAFF.

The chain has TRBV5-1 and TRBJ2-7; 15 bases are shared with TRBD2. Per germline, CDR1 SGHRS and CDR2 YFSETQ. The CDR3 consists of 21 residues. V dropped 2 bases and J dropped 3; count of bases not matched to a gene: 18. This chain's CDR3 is CASSLPGLAGGTSFSFYEQYF. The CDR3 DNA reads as TGCGCCAGCAGCTTACCCGGACTAGCGGGAGGGACATCCTTTTCCTTCTACGAGCAGTACTTC. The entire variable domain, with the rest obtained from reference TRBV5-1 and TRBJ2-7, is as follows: KAGVTQTPRYLIKTRGQQVTLSCSPISGHRSVSWYQQTPGQGLQFLFEYFSETQRNKGNFPGRFSGRQFSNSRSEMNVSTLELGDSALYLCASSLPGLAGGTSFSFYEQYFGPGTRLTVT.